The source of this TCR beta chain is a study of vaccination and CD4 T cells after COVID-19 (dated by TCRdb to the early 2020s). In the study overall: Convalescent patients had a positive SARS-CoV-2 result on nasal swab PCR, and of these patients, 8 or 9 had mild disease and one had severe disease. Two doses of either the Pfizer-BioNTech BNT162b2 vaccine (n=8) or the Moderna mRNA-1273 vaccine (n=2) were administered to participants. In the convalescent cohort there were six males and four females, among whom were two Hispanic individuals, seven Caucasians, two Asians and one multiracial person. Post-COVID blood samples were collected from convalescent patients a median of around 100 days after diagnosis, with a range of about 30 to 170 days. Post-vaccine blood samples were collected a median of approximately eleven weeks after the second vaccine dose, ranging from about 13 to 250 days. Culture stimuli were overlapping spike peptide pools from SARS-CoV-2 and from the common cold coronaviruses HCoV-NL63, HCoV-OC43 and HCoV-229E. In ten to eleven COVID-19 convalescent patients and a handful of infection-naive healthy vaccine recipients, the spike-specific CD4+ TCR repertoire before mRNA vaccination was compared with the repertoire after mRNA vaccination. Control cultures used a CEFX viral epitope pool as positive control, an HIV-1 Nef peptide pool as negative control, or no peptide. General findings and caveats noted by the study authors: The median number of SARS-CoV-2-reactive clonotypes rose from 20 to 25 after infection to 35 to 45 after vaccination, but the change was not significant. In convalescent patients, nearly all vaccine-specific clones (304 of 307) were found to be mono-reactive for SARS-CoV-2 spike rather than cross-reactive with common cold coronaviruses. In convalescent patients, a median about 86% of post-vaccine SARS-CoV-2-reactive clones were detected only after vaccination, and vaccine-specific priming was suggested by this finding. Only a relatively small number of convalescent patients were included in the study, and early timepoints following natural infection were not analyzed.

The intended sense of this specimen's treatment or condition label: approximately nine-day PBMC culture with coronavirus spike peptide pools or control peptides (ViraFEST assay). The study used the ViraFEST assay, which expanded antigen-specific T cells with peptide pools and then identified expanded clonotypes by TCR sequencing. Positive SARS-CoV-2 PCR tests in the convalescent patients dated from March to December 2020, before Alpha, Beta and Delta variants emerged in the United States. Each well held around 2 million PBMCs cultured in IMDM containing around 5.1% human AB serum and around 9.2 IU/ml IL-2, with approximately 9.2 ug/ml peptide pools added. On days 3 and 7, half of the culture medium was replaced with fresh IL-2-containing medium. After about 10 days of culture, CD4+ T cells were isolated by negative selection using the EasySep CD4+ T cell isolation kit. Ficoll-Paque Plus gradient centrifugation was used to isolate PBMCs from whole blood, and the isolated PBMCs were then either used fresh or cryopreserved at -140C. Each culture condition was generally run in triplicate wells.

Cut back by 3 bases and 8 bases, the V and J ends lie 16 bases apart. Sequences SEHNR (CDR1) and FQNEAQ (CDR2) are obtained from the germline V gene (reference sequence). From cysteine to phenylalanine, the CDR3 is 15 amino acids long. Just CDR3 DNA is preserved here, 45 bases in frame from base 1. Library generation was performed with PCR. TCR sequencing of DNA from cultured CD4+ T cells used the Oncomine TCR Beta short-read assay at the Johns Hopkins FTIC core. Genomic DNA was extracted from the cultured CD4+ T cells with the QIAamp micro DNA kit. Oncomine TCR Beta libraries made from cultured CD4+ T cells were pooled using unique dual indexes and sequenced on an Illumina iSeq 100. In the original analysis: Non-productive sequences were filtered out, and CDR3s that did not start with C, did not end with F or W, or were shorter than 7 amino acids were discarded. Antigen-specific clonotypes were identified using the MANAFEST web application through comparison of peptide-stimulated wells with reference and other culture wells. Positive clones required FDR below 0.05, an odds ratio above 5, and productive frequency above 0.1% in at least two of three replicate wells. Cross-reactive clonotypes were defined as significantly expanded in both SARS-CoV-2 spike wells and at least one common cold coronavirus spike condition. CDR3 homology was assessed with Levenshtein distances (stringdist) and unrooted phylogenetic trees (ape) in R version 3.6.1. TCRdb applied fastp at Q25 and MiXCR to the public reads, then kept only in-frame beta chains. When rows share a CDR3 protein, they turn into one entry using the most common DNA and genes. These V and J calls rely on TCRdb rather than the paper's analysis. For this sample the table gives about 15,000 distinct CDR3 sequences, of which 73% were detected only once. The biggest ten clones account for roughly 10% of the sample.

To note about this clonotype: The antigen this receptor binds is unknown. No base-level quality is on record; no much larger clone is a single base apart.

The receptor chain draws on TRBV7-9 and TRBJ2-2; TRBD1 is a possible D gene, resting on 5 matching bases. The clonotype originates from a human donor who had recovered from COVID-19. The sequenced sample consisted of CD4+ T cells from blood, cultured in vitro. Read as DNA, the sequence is TGTGCCAGCAGCTTTGGGTGGGGCAGCACTGGGGAGCTGTTTTTT. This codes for CASSFGWGSTGELFF.